The 12 T cell receptor beta chains below were found in one sample sequenced in a study of blood T cells in healthy people across ages. Sample-barcoded 5' priming and a J-beta primer mix drove a second PCR of about 6 to 12 cycles. From the 5' RACE reads, TCRdb called clonotypes with MiXCR, one entry per CDR3 protein. This sample yields roughly 1.6 million distinct CDR3 sequences, of which 30% to 35% are seen a single time; about 11% belongs to the top ten. Specimen: blood. The source of these receptors is a woman aged 25 to 39 in good health.

This clonotype appeared a few times. V and J are TRBV10-3 and TRBJ2-5; TRBD1 matches at 8 bases. CDR1 ENHRY and CDR2 SYGVKD come from the germline V gene. The CDR3 contains 16 residues. The V segment lost 4 bases and the J segment 4 bases; nucleotides outside the gene matches: 11. The CDR3 sequence: CAISARQGSGGETQYF. In DNA, the CDR3 is TGTGCCATCAGTGCCCGACAGGGGAGTGGCGGAGAGACCCAGTACTTC.

The chain joins TRBV12-3 or TRBV12-4 to TRBJ2-1, with 9 nucleotides matching TRBD2. The CDR3 contains 15 residues. V was pared by 1 base and J by 7 bases, with 5 bases of the junction left unmatched. CDR3 sequence (DNA): TGTGCCAGCAGTTTAGGGGCGGGGGGGTGGAATGAGCAGTTCTTC. Its protein is CASSLGAGGWNEQFF.

This clonotype came up a few times. V and J are TRBV25-1 and TRBJ2-7; D is undetermined. V was shortened by 8 bases and J by 3 bases, with 8 bases between the two germline ends. Germline CDR1 reads MGHDK; CDR2 reads SYGVNS. CDR3 length equals 11 residues. In DNA, the CDR3 is TGTGCCAGCGACTGGGGCTACGAGCAGTACTTC. As protein: CASDWGYEQYF.

This clonotype occurred once. The rearrangement uses TRBV2 and TRBJ1-2; possible D gene TRBD1, 5 bases. The germline CDR1 and CDR2 sequences are SNHLY and FYNNEI. The ends were cut back, 7 bases at V and 6 bases at J, with 15 bases in the middle. The CDR3 extends over 13 amino acids. CDR3 loop: CASNRTPKDGYTF. CDR3 nucleotides: TGTGCCAGCAACAGGACACCCAAGGATGGCTACACCTTC.

The V gene is TRBV7-9, the J gene TRBJ2-3, with TRBD2 matching 10 bases. The germline gives CDR1 SEHNR, CDR2 FQNEAQ (reference sequence). This CDR3 contains 16 residues. V lost 5 bases and J lost 6; bases outside the gene matches: 11. The CDR3 sequence is CASSPTLAGERDTQYF. In DNA, the CDR3 is TGTGCCAGCAGCCCCACGCTAGCGGGAGAACGGGATACGCAGTATTTT.

The genes are TRBV10-2 and TRBJ1-1, with 7 bases matching TRBD1. The junction had 7 bases not matched to a gene; V was cut back by 7 bases and J by 5 bases. Germline-derived CDR1 and CDR2 are WSHSY and SAAADI. The CDR3 spans 13 residues. CDR3 loop: CASKDRALTEAFF. In DNA form, the CDR3 reads TGCGCCAGCAAAGACAGGGCACTAACTGAAGCTTTCTTT.

This clonotype has more than one count but fewer than ten. The chain recombines TRBV20-1 with TRBJ1-2; D gene unclear. The V and J ends lost 3 bases and 1 base respectively, with 12 bases between them. There are 14 residues in the CDR3. CDR1 and CDR2 from the germline V gene are DFQATT and SNEGSKA (reference sequence). The CDR3 here is CSARSPAVNYGYTF. As DNA, the CDR3 is TGCAGTGCTAGGAGCCCAGCTGTTAACTATGGCTACACCTTC.

V gene TRBV7-9 combines with J gene TRBJ1-2; D is uncertain. Germline CDR1 SEHNR, CDR2 FQNEAQ (reference sequence). The CDR3 length is 13 residues. The germline V and J ends were trimmed by 5 bases and 8 bases, with 15 bases remaining between them. CDR3 in DNA: TGTGCCAGCAGCCCCAGCGGCTTCGGGGGCTACACCTTC. Amino acids: CASSPSGFGGYTF.

This clonotype was observed a few times. The chain combines TRBV15 with TRBJ2-7; a possible D gene is TRBD2 (5 bases). The CDR3 covers 13 residues. Trimming pared 0 bases from V and 6 bases from J, leaving 9 bases between. Germline V CDR1 and CDR2: LNHNV, YYDKDF (reference sequence). The CDR3 nucleotides read TGTGCCACCAGCAGAGATGTGGGGAGCGAGCAGTACTTC. This sequence encodes CATSRDVGSEQYF.

The rearrangement joins TRBV20-1 to TRBJ1-3; D unresolved. Germline CDR1 DFQATT, CDR2 SNEGSKA (reference sequence). V dropped 4 bases and J dropped 0 bases, with 16 bases sitting between them. The CDR3 runs 16 residues. The CDR3, as DNA: TGCAGTGCTAAAGAAGGGTCCGGACGCTCTGGAAACACCATATATTTT. Amino acid sequence: CSAKEGSGRSGNTIYF.

This clonotype was detected many times. This sequence joins TRBV9 and TRBJ2-7; 10 bases agree with TRBD1. The CDR3 sequence is 15 residues long. Per germline, CDR1 SGDLS and CDR2 YYNGEE. V was pared by 4 bases and J by 2 bases, with 6 bases of the junction left unmatched. As DNA, the CDR3 is TGTGCCAGCAGCCGGGACAGGGGCTTTACCTACGAGCAGTACTTC. It is translated as CASSRDRGFTYEQYF. Full variable domain (missing parts from reference TRBV9 and TRBJ2-7): DSGVTQTPKHLITATGQRVTLRCSPRSGDLSVYWYQQSLDQGLQFLIQYYNGEERAKGNILERFSAQQFPDLHSELNLSSLELGDSALYFCASSRDRGFTYEQYFGPGTRLTVT.

V gene TRBV20-1 combines with J gene TRBJ2-3; D is possibly TRBD2 (5 bases). V lost 5 bases to trimming and J lost 8 bases, with 11 bases between them. Germline CDR1 is DFQATT and CDR2 is SNEGSKA (reference sequence). This CDR3 is built from 11 residues. The chain's CDR3 is CSAAGVGTQYF. CDR3 bases: TGCAGTGCTGCCGGGGTAGGTACGCAGTATTTT.